The 4 T cell receptor beta chains below come from one sample, sequenced in a study of monozygotic twins with inflammatory bowel disease. TCRdb re-called the 5' RACE reads and catalogs CDR3 proteins one per entry, DNA excluded. Recorded for this sample: roughly 330,000 distinct CDR3 sequences. The sequenced sample consisted of blood. The receptors derive from a human donor with ulcerative colitis or Crohn's disease, or a healthy co-twin of an affected twin (not recorded which).

The V gene is TRBV13, the J gene TRBJ2-7; the D gene TCRdb calls, TRBD1, cannot be checked with no DNA. CDR3 length equals 17 residues. Per germline, CDR1 PRHDT and CDR2 FYEKMQ (reference sequence). The CDR3 here is CASTSHRASDRTYEQYF.

The J gene is TRBJ2-1, the V gene TRBV5-6. Looked up from germline, CDR1 is SGHDT and CDR2 is YYEEEE. The CDR3 extends over 14 amino acids. The chain's CDR3 is CASSLADHYNEQFF.

V gene TRBV12-3 or TRBV12-4 combines with J gene TRBJ1-1; TCRdb picks TRBD1, but there is no DNA to check that call. This CDR3 spans 16 amino acids. The CDR3 reads CASSSDAGGKNTEAFF.

The chain is built from TRBV12-3 or TRBV12-4 and TRBJ2-1; lacking DNA, the TRBD1 call made by TCRdb goes unchecked. The CDR3 loop spans 19 amino acids. CDR3 sequence reads: CASRPGQDYFFPGYNEQFF.